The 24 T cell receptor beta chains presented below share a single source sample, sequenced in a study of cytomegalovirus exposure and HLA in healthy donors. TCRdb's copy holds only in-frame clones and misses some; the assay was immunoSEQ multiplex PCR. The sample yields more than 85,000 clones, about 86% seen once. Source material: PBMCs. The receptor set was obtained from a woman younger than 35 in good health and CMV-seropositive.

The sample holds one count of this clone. CDR3 protein: CASSMSPRWDFQETQYF. The DNA of the CDR3 is TGTGCCAGTAGTATGTCCCCTCGATGGGACTTCCAAGAGACCCAGTACTTC. V gene TRBV19 combines with J gene TRBJ2-5; maybe TRBD2 (6 bases). From germline, CDR1 is LNHDA and CDR2 SQIVND (reference sequence). The CDR3 has 17 amino acids. V was clipped by 3 bases and J by 1 base, with 18 bases between them.

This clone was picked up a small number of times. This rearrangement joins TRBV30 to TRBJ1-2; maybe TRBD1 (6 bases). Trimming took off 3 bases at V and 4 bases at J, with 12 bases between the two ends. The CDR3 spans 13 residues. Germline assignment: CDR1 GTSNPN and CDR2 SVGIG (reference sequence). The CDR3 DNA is TGTGCCTGGAGGAGGACAGCTACCTATGGCTACACCTTC. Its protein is CAWRRTATYGYTF. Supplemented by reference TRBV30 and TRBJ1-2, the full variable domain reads SQTIHQWPATLVQPVGSPLSLECTVEGTSNPNLYWYRQAAGRGLQLLFYSVGIGQISSEVPQNLSASRPQDRQFILSSKKLLLSDSGFYLCAWRRTATYGYTFGSGTRLTVV.

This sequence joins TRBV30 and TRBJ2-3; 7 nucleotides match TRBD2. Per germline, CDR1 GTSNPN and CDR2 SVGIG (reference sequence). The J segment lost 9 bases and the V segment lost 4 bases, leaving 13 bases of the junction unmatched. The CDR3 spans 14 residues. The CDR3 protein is CAWTMYLGEGTQYF. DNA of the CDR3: TGTGCCTGGACCATGTACTTGGGGGAGGGAACGCAGTATTTT.

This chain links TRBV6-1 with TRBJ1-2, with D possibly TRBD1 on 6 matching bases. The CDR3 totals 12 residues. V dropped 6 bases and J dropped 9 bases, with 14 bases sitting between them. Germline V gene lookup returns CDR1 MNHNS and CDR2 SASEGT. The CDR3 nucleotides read TGTGCCAGCAGACCACTAGGACAGCGCTACACCTTC. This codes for CASRPLGQRYTF.

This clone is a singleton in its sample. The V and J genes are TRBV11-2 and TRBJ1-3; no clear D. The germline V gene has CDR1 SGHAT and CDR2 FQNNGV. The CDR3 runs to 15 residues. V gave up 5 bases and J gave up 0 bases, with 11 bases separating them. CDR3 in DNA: TGTGCCAGCAGCCCCGGGATTTTCTCTGGAAACACCATATATTTT. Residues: CASSPGIFSGNTIYF. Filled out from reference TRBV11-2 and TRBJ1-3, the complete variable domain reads EAGVAQSPRYKIIEKRQSVAFWCNPISGHATLYWYQQILGQGPKLLIQFQNNGVVDDSQLPKDRFSAERLKGVDSTLKIQPAKLEDSAVYLCASSPGIFSGNTIYFGEGSWLTVV.

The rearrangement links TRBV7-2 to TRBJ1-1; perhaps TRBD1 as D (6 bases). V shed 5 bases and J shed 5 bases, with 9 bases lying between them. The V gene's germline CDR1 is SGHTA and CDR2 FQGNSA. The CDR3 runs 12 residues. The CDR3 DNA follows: TGTGCCAGCAGCACACAGGGAACTGAAGCTTTCTTT. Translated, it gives CASSTQGTEAFF.

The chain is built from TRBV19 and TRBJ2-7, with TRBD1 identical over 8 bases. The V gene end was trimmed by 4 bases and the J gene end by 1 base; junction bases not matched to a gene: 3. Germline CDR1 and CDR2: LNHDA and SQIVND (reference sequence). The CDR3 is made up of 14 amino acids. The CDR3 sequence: CASSTQGASYEQYF. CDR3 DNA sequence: TGTGCCAGTAGTACCCAGGGGGCGTCCTACGAGCAGTACTTC.

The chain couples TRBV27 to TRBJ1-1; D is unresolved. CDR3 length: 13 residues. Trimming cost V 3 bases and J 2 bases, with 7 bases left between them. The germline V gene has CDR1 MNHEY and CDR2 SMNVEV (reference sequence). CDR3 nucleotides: TGTGCCAGCAGTTTTGTGGCTAACACTGAAGCTTTCTTT. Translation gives CASSFVANTEAFF.

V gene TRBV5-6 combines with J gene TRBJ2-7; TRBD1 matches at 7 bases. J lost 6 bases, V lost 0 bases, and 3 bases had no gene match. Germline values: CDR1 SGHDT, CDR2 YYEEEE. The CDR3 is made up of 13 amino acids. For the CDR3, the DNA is TGTGCCAGCAGCTTGGGGACAGGAGGCGAGCAGTACTTC. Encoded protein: CASSLGTGGEQYF.

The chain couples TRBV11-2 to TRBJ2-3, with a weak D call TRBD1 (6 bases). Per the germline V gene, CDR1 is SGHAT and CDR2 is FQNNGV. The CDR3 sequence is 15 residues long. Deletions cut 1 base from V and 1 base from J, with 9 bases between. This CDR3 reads CASSLVGHRTDTQYF. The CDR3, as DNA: TGTGCCAGCAGCTTAGTGGGACACCGCACAGATACGCAGTATTTT.

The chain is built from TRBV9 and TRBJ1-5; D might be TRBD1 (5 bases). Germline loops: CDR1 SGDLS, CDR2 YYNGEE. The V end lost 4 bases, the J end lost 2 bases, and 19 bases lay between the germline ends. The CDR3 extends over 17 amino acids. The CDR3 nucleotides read TGTGCCAGCAGCTCAGGAGGCGGGGCGGGGGGCAATCAGCCCCAGCATTTT. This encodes CASSSGGGAGGNQPQHF.

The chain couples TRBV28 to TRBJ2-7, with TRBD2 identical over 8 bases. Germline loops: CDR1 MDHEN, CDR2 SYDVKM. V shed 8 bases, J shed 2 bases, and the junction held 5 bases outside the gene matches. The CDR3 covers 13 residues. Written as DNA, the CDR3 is TGTGCCAGCGCGTCTAGCGGGCCCTACGAGCAGTACTTC. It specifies CASASSGPYEQYF.

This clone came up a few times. CDR3 in DNA: TGTGCTAGTGGCCTACAGGGGTACGAGCAGTACTTC. This gives the protein CASGLQGYEQYF. The V call is TRBV12-5, the J call TRBJ2-7; 7 bases match TRBD1. V lost 6 bases, J lost 4 bases, and 3 bases stayed unmatched. CDR1 and CDR2 (germline): LGHNT, FRNRAP. The CDR3 is made up of 12 amino acids.

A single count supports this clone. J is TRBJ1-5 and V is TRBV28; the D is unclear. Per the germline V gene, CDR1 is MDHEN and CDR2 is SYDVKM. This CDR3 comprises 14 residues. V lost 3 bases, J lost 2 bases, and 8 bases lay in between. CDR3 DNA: TGTGCCAGCAGTTTGATGCAGGGCAATCAGCCCCAGCATTTT. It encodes CASSLMQGNQPQHF.

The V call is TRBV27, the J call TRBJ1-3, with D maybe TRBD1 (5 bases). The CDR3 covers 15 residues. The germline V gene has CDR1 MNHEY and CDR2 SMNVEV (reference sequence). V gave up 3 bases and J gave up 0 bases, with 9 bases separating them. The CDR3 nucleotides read TGTGCCAGCAGTTTCGGGGGTCACTCTGGAAACACCATATATTTT. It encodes CASSFGGHSGNTIYF.

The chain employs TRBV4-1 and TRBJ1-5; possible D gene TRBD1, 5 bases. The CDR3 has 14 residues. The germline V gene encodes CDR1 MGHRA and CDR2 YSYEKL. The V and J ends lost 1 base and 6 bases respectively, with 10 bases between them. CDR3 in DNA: TGCGCCAGCAGCCAAGTGGCCAGGGCTCAGCCCCAGCATTTT. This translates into CASSQVARAQPQHF.

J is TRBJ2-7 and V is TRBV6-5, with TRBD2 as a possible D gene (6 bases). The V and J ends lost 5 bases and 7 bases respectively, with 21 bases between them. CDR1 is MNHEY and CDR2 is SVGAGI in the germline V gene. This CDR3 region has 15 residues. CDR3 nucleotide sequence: TGTGCCAGCAGTAACCCCGGGACTCCCCCCTTTGAGCAGTACTTC. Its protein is CASSNPGTPPFEQYF.

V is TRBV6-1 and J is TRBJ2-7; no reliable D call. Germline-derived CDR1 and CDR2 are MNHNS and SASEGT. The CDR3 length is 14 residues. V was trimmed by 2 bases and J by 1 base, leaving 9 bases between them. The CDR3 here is CASSEYSRSYEQYF. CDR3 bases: TGTGCCAGCAGTGAATACTCCAGGTCCTACGAGCAGTACTTC.

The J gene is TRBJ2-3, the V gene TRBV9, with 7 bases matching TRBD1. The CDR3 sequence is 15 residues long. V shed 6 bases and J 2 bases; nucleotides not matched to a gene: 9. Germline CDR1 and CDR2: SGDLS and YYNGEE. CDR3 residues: CASNPRGQSTDTQYF. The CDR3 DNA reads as TGTGCCAGCAACCCCCGGGGACAGTCCACAGATACGCAGTATTTT.

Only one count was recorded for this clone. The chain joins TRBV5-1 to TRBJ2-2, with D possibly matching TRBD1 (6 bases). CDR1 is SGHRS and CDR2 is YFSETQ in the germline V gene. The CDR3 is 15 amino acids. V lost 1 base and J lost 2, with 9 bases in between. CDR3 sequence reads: CASSLSGTNTGELFF. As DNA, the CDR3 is TGCGCCAGCAGCTTGTCAGGGACAAACACCGGGGAGCTGTTTTTT. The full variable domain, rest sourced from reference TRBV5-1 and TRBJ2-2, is KAGVTQTPRYLIKTRGQQVTLSCSPISGHRSVSWYQQTPGQGLQFLFEYFSETQRNKGNFPGRFSGRQFSNSRSEMNVSTLELGDSALYLCASSLSGTNTGELFFGEGSRLTVL.

CDR3 bases: TGTGCCAGCAGCACGATGGGACGGGAGAATCAGCCCCAGCATTTT. This encodes CASSTMGRENQPQHF. This chain links TRBV9 with TRBJ1-5, with a possible D match to TRBD1 (5 bases). This CDR3 comprises 15 residues. Germline CDR1 reads SGDLS; CDR2 reads YYNGEE. V lost 4 bases and J 4 bases, leaving 15 bases between the germline ends.

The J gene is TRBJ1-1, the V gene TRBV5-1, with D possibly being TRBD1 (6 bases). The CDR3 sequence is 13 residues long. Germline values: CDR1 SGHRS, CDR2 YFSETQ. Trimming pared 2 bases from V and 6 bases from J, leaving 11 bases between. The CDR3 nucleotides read TGCGCCAGCAGCTTCCGAGGGGGGGCTGAAGCTTTCTTT. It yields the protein CASSFRGGAEAFF.

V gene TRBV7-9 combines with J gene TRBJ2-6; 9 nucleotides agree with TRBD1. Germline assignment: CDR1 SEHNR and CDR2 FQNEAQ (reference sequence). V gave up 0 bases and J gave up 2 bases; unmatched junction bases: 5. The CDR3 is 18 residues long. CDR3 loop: CASSLARDRVTGANVLTF. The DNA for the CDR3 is TGTGCCAGCAGCTTAGCTCGGGACAGGGTGACTGGGGCCAACGTCCTGACTTTC.

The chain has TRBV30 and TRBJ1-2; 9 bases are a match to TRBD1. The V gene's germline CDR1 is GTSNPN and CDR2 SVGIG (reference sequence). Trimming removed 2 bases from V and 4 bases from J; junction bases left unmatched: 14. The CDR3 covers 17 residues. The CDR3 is CAWSPRDRERWCYGYTF. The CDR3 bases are TGTGCCTGGAGTCCCCGGGACAGGGAAAGGTGGTGCTATGGCTACACCTTC.